Below are 3 T cell receptor beta chains sequenced from a single sample in a study of shared clonotypes between healthy human individuals (dated by TCRdb to the early 2020s). For the CD8 naive samples, CD45RO-negative cells were positively selected for CCR7, yielding a CD45RA+CCR7+ population from which TemRA cells were excluded. Libraries were built with the immunoSEQ multiplex PCR assay. The table was pulled from immuneACCESS by TCRdb, which kept in-frame rearrangements only. Such tables lose some clones; where checked, under half of the loss comes from unresolved V genes, and the rest has no known cause. The table for this sample lists around 2,000,000 clones; approximately 94% of them were counted only once. The ten largest make up 0.95% to 1.5% of the sample. The sequencing input was naive CD8+ T cells sorted from blood. This specimen's cell subset or site label, interpreted: CD45RA+CCR7+. Source of these receptors: a man aged 18-30 years in good health.

In the case of this clone: The sample carries other DNA sequences with the same CDR3. The chain couples TRBV5-4 to TRBJ1-1; D call uncertain. Trimming took off 3 bases at V and 5 bases at J, with 8 bases between the two ends. Germline CDR1 is SGHNT and CDR2 is YYREEE (reference sequence). There are 12 residues in the CDR3. Written as DNA, the CDR3 is TGTGCCAGCAGCTCGGGAGGAACTGAAGCTTTCTTT. Its translation is CASSSGGTEAFF.

The chain carries TRBV27 and TRBJ2-3, with D maybe TRBD2 (6 bases). Germline CDR1 and CDR2: MNHEY and SMNVEV (reference sequence). CDR3 length: 17 residues. Trimming left V 0 bases short and J 2 bases short, with 15 bases between. CDR3: CASSLSFLGGVTDTQYF. The DNA of the CDR3 is TGTGCCAGCAGTTTATCGTTCCTAGGCGGGGTCACAGATACGCAGTATTTT.

As for this clone: This sample includes further DNA sequences coding for the same CDR3. The chain combines TRBV7-9 with TRBJ2-7, with a possible D match to TRBD1 (5 bases). V lost 1 base, J lost 1 base, and 8 bases lay in between. This CDR3 comprises 14 residues. Germline V gene sequence: CDR1 SEHNR, CDR2 FQNEAQ (reference sequence). This CDR3 reads CASSLGDSSYEQYF. CDR3 bases: TGTGCCAGCAGCTTAGGTGACAGTTCCTACGAGCAGTACTTC.